This TCR beta chain emerged from a study of regulatory T cells in long-lasting Graves disease. The germline V gene encodes CDR1 MDHEN and CDR2 SYDVKM. This CDR3 contains 14 residues. V was cut by 3 bases and J by 3 bases, with 9 bases left in between. CDR3-region Arm-PCR and iRepertoire HTBI primers produced the TCR beta libraries. TCRdb reprocessed the multiplex PCR reads via MiXCR and lists one record per CDR3 protein. The profile shows more than 300,000 distinct CDR3 sequences, around 15% of them singletons. Time point reported: newly diagnosed GD, antithyroid drugs for less than 3 months. Following extraction of RNA from PBMCs, that RNA was used to make the TCR library. The study, taken as a whole, reports: Persistent Graves' patients showed a TCR diversity that was lower than that of newly diagnosed ones. Among the persistent patients, 2,500 to 3,000 public clonotypes were shared, more than the approximately 1,000 shared among new patients. Persistent disease showed a preference for TRBV28, TRBJ1-2 and TRBJ2-5.

Of note for this clonotype: The antigen remains undetermined.

These data also featured in a second study, about T cells in Graves' hyperthyroidism and ophthalmopathy. As that report states: RT-PCR in the first round (using the HTBI primer set) targeted the TCR CDR3.

Material: peripheral blood mononuclear cells (PBMCs), obtained at new diagnosis, from a patient treated with antithyroid drugs. This receptor was identified in a woman younger than 30 with Graves disease. This chain joins TRBV28 and TRBJ1-5; TRBD1 might be the D (6 bases). This chain's CDR3 is CASSFTGTNQPQHF. CDR3 nucleotides: TGTGCCAGCAGTTTTACAGGGACCAATCAGCCCCAGCATTTT.